This T cell receptor beta chain was recorded in a study of OX40 agonist ivuxolimab in advanced cancers. Study-level background: Ivuxolimab, which patients received intravenously every 2 weeks, was dosed at 0.01 to 10 mg/kg.

Notes on the study in general: Relative to CD4+, CD8+ T cells held more expanded clones on average.

Autoimmune disease history or systemic immunosuppression barred patients. Data came from immunoSEQ multiplex PCR; TCRdb stores just in-frame clones and leaves some out. The table lists tens of thousands of clones, approximately 80% of them singletons. Concerning this clone: Antigen unknown.

This clonotype was obtained from an adult with an advanced solid tumor such as melanoma, head and neck, liver or kidney cancer. Here the sequenced sample was CD4+ or CD8+ T cells sorted from blood, taken in a trial of the OX40 agonist ivuxolimab.

DNA of the CDR3: TGTGCCAGCAGTTCCCGGGCTAGCGGGATAAACGAGCAGTACTTC. As protein: CASSSRASGINEQYF. The chain has TRBV28 and TRBJ2-7; 9 bases fit TRBD2. V lost 4 bases, J lost 5 bases, and 9 bases stayed unmatched. Germline lookup yields CDR1 MDHEN and CDR2 SYDVKM. The CDR3 contains 15 residues.